Listed below are T cell receptor beta chains from one sample, sequenced in a study of cytomegalovirus exposure and HLA in healthy donors. Method: immunoSEQ multiplex PCR; TCRdb's copy keeps in-frame clones and lacks some. The sample records about 200,000 clones, around four fifths being singletons. The source material was PBMCs. These TCRs come from a woman between 50 and 59 years old in good health and CMV-seropositive. CDR3s include the opening cysteine and the closing phenylalanine or tryptophan. A D gene is named only where the DNA matches it firmly. The size of a clone is reported for some rows only, either as once, few or many, or as a class for expanded clones.

size | J | V | D | CDR3 | DNA
few | TRBJ2-6 | TRBV10-3 | TRBD1 | CAISVTFHRGVSSGANGLTF | TGTGCCATCAGTGTGACCTTCCACAGGGGGGTTTCTTCTGGGGCCAACGGCCTGACTTTC
NA | TRBJ1-1 | TRBV7-9 | NA | CASSLANVGHVFF | TGTGCCAGCAGCTTAGCGAATGTCGGACACGTTTTCTTT
NA | TRBJ2-7 | TRBV5-1 | NA | CASSLGSTGSYEQYF | TGCGCCAGCAGCTTGGGGTCGACAGGATCCTACGAGCAGTACTTC
NA | TRBJ1-1 | TRBV18 | NA | CASSPAVHGVIEAFF | TGTGCCAGCTCACCGGCCGTCCACGGGGTGATTGAAGCTTTCTTT
NA | TRBJ2-2 | TRBV5-8 | NA | CASTRGGENTGELFF | TGTGCCAGCACCCGAGGGGGGGAAAACACCGGGGAGCTGTTTTTT
NA | TRBJ1-5 | TRBV18 | TRBD1 | CASSPFGTANNQPQHF | TGTGCCAGCTCACCATTCGGGACAGCGAACAATCAGCCCCAGCATTTT
NA | TRBJ2-1 | TRBV7-6 | TRBD2 | CASSSRLAGGREQFF | TGTGCCAGCAGCTCGAGACTAGCGGGGGGGAGGGAGCAGTTCTTC
NA | TRBJ2-7 | TRBV15 | NA | CATSPGPSAEQYF | TGTGCCACCAGCCCCGGGCCTAGCGCCGAGCAGTACTTC
NA | TRBJ2-7 | TRBV7-2 | NA | CASSERYEQYF | TGTGCCAGCAGCGAACGGTACGAGCAGTACTTC
few | TRBJ2-6 | TRBV19 | NA | CASSIPTGRGKTGANVLTF | TGTGCCAGTAGTATCCCAACGGGGAGGGGGAAGACTGGGGCCAACGTCCTGACTTTC
few | TRBJ2-3 | TRBV5-1 | NA | CASSLNSITDTQYF | TGCGCCAGCAGCTTGAACAGCATCACAGATACGCAGTATTTT
NA | TRBJ2-7 | TRBV7-9 | NA | CSSSLPSQAPYEQYF | TGTTCCAGCAGCTTACCTTCACAGGCCCCCTACGAGCAGTACTTC
few | TRBJ1-5 | TRBV7-6 | NA | CASSFSLGGAQHF | TGTGCCAGCAGCTTCTCCCTCGGGGGGGCCCAGCATTTT
NA | TRBJ1-2 | TRBV4-3 | NA | CASSQDRQGGGYTF | TGCGCCAGCAGCCAAGATAGGCAGGGCGGAGGCTACACCTTC
NA | TRBJ2-1 | TRBV14 | TRBD2 | CASIAETSDHNEQFF | TGTGCCAGCATCGCCGAGACTAGCGACCACAATGAGCAGTTCTTC
NA | TRBJ2-5 | TRBV19 | TRBD1 | CASSTRTGEHQETQYF | TGTGCCAGTAGTACGCGGACAGGAGAACACCAAGAGACCCAGTACTTC
NA | TRBJ2-3 | TRBV5-1 | TRBD2 | CASSLGNSGGGDTQYF | TGCGCCAGCAGCTTGGGCAATAGCGGGGGTGGAGATACGCAGTATTTT
NA | TRBJ1-5 | TRBV4-1 | TRBD1 | CASSQADRGDSNQPQHF | TGCGCCAGCAGCCAGGCCGACAGGGGAGATAGCAATCAGCCCCAGCATTTT
NA | TRBJ2-5 | TRBV5-6 | NA | CASSFPGDSGAQETQYF | TGTGCCAGCAGCTTCCCCGGGGATAGCGGAGCCCAAGAGACCCAGTACTTC
NA | TRBJ2-7 | TRBV18 | NA | CASSQHREGEQYF | TGTGCCAGCTCACAACACAGGGAAGGCGAGCAGTACTTC
few | TRBJ2-3 | TRBV9 | NA | CASSPLQGFGSTDTQYF | TGTGCCAGCAGCCCCCTTCAGGGGTTCGGGAGCACAGATACGCAGTATTTT
NA | TRBJ2-3 | TRBV19 | TRBD2 | CASSIGGAGRGDTQYF | TGTGCCAGTAGTATAGGAGGCGCGGGGAGGGGAGATACGCAGTATTTT
once | TRBJ2-5 | TRBV5-1 | NA | CASSLGVQAGQETQYF | TGCGCCAGCAGCTTGGGGGTTCAGGCAGGCCAAGAGACCCAGTACTTC
NA | TRBJ1-4 | TRBV18 | TRBD1 | CASSPPGTGGEKLFF | TGTGCCAGCTCACCCCCCGGGACAGGGGGCGAAAAACTGTTTTTT
NA | TRBJ2-5 | TRBV15 | NA | CATSRDSGQGETQYF | TGTGCCACCAGCAGAGATTCAGGGCAGGGGGAGACCCAGTACTTC
NA | TRBJ2-7 | TRBV11-2 | TRBD2 | CASSLAAGEGYEQYF | TGTGCCAGCAGCTTAGCCGCCGGGGAGGGCTACGAGCAGTACTTC
NA | TRBJ2-3 | TRBV5-4 | NA | CASSLAGVSTDTQYF | TGTGCCAGCAGCTTGGCGGGAGTAAGCACAGATACGCAGTATTTT
NA | TRBJ2-1 | TRBV4-2 | TRBD1 | CASSQGPGQGDREQFF | TGTGCCAGCAGCCAAGGACCGGGACAGGGAGACCGAGAGCAGTTCTTC
NA | TRBJ2-2 | TRBV19 | NA | CASSAGHTGELFF | TGTGCCAGTAGTGCGGGACACACCGGGGAGCTGTTTTTT
NA | TRBJ2-2 | TRBV7-3 | TRBD2 | CASSLTPTSGSRAGELFF | TGTGCCAGCAGCCTCACCCCGACTAGCGGGAGTCGGGCCGGGGAGCTGTTTTTT
NA | TRBJ1-3 | TRBV11-2 | NA | CASSLFGTFSGNTIYF | TGTGCCAGCAGCTTATTTGGCACCTTCTCTGGAAACACCATATATTTT
NA | TRBJ1-1 | TRBV9 | TRBD1 | CASSSQGVESTEAFF | TGTGCCAGCAGCTCACAGGGGGTGGAGAGCACTGAAGCTTTCTTT
NA | TRBJ2-7 | TRBV7-9 | TRBD1 | CASSLRTGWYEQYF | TGTGCCAGCAGCTTAAGGACAGGGTGGTACGAGCAGTACTTC
NA | TRBJ2-3 | TRBV12-5 | TRBD2 | CATASGASDTQYF | TGTGCTACTGCTAGCGGGGCCTCAGATACGCAGTATTTT
NA | TRBJ1-2 | TRBV28 | NA | CASSSLRGGAYGYTF | TGTGCCAGCAGTTCACTTAGGGGGGGCGCCTATGGCTACACCTTC
few | TRBJ2-1 | TRBV15 | TRBD1 | CATSSTGTGVEQFF | TGTGCCACCAGCAGTACCGGGACAGGGGTTGAGCAGTTCTTC
NA | TRBJ2-7 | TRBV5-4 | NA | CASSPRSGKDEQYF | TGTGCCAGCAGCCCCAGGTCAGGGAAGGACGAGCAGTACTTC
NA | TRBJ2-3 | TRBV7-9 | TRBD1 | CASSLARTGQTDTQYF | TGTGCCAGCAGCTTAGCGCGGACAGGGCAGACAGATACGCAGTATTTT
NA | TRBJ1-1 | TRBV2 | TRBD1 | CASGDRTNTEAFF | TGTGCCAGCGGGGACAGGACTAACACTGAAGCTTTCTTT
NA | TRBJ2-7 | TRBV6-6 | TRBD2 | CASSYSAGGSYEQYF | TGTGCCAGCAGTTACTCTGCGGGAGGTTCCTACGAGCAGTACTTC
NA | TRBJ2-5 | TRBV27 | TRBD2 | CASREASGFQETQYF | TGTGCCAGCAGGGAAGCTAGCGGGTTTCAAGAGACCCAGTACTTC
few | TRBJ1-6 | TRBV2 | NA | CASFRDKDNSPLHF | TGTGCCAGCTTCCGGGACAAAGATAATTCACCCCTCCACTTT
NA | TRBJ2-3 | TRBV4-2 | TRBD2 | CASSQVRIAGGQSTDTQYF | TGTGCCAGCAGCCAAGTGAGGATAGCGGGGGGCCAAAGCACAGATACGCAGTATTTT
NA | TRBJ2-7 | TRBV5-4 | NA | CASSLKSSSYEQYF | TGTGCCAGCAGCTTGAAGTCTAGCTCCTACGAGCAGTACTTC
NA | TRBJ2-2 | TRBV5-1 | TRBD2 | CASTLAGGHTGELFF | TGCGCCAGCACATTAGCGGGGGGCCACACCGGGGAGCTGTTTTTT